The sequence of this TCR beta chain was determined in a study of shared clonotypes between healthy human individuals. Only in-frame clones appear in the TCRdb table, and some are missing; sequencing was by immunoSEQ multiplex PCR. The sample lists 550,000 to 800,000 clones, around two thirds occurring once. This CDR3 has 14 residues. Trimming removed 6 bases at V and 5 bases at J, with 16 bases between. CDR1 and CDR2 from the germline V gene are SGHAT and FQNNGV. V usage is TRBV11-2 and J usage is TRBJ1-2, with no clear D. This receptor was identified in a woman aged 30 to 39 in good health. The material sequenced was memory CD4+ T cells sorted from blood. The subset denotes: CD45RA-negative fraction. CDR3 protein: CASRGGAAAYGYTF. DNA for the CDR3: TGTGCCAGCAGAGGTGGCGCGGCTGCGTATGGCTACACCTTC.